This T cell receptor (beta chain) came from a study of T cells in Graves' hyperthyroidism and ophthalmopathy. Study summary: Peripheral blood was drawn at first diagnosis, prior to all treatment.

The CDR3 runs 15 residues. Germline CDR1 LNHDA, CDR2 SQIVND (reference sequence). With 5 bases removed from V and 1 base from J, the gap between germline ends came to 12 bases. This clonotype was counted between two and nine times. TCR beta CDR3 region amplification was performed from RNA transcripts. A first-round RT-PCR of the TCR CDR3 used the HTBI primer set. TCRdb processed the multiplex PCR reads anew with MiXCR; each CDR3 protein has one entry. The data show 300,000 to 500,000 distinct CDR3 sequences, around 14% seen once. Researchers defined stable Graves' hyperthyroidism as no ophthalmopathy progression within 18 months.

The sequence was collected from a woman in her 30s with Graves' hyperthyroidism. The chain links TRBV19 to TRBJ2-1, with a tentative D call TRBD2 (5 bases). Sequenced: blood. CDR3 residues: CASSVTSLSYNEQFF. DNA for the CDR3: TGTGCCAGTAGTGTAACTAGTTTATCCTACAATGAGCAGTTCTTC.